This T cell receptor (beta chain) was sequenced in a study of control samples from healthy donors and cancer patients. Measured with immunoSEQ multiplex PCR; TCRdb has only the in-frame clones, and not every one. The table records roughly 49,000 clones, approximately 92% of them present only once. V lost 1 base to trimming and J lost 13 bases, with 13 bases between them. The germline gives CDR1 SNHLY, CDR2 FYNNEI. The CDR3 extends over 13 amino acids. The sequenced material came from PBMCs. This clonotype was sampled from a young man with colorectal cancer. J is TRBJ1-4 and V is TRBV2; D gene ambiguous. The CDR3 coding sequence is TGTGCCAGCAGTGAAGTGGACGGCCGGAGACTGTTTTTT. Translating gives CASSEVDGRRLFF.